The clone carrying this T cell receptor beta chain was observed many times. Germline V gene lookup returns CDR1 DFQATT and CDR2 SNEGSKA (reference sequence). V lost 3 bases, J lost 3 bases, and 15 bases lay in between. The CDR3 is 15 residues long. Patients picked for sequencing had shown CD8+CD57+ cell expansion detected by flow cytometry. The sample is drawn from a study of CD8+CD57+ T cells in acquired aplastic anemia. Genomic DNA, serving as template, underwent TCR beta VDJ and CDR3 profiling. Using its own MiXCR run on the reads, TCRdb lists one record per CDR3 protein. The sample includes under 200,000 distinct CDR3 sequences, roughly 48% of them seen just once.

The chain has TRBV20-1 and TRBJ1-3, with D maybe TRBD1 (6 bases). The TCR originated in a human donor with aplastic anemia. The sequencing sample was made of sorted CD4+, CD8+, or CD8+CD57+ T cells (not recorded which) from PBMCs. The CDR3 is CSASSLQGGGNTIYF. In DNA form, the CDR3 reads TGCAGTGCTAGCTCCCTACAGGGAGGTGGAAACACCATATATTTT.